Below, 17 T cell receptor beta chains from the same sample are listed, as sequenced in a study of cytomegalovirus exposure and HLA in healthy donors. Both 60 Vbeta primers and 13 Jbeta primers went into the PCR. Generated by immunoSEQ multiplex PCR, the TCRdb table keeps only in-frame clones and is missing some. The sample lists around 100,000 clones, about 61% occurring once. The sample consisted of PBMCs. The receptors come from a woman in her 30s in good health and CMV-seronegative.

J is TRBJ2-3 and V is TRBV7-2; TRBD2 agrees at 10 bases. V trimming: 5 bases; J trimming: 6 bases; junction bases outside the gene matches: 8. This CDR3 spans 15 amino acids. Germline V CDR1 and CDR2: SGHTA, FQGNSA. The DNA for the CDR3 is TGTGCCAGCAGCCATAGCGGGAGGCTGCGGGATACGCAGTATTTT. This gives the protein CASSHSGRLRDTQYF.

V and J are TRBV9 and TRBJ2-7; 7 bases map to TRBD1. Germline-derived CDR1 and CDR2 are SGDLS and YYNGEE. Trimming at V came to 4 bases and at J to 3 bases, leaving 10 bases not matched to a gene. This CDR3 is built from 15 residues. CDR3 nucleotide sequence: TGTGCCAGCAGCCCCGCCGGGACAGACTTCTACGAGCAGTACTTC. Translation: CASSPAGTDFYEQYF. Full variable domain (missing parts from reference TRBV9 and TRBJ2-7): DSGVTQTPKHLITATGQRVTLRCSPRSGDLSVYWYQQSLDQGLQFLIQYYNGEERAKGNILERFSAQQFPDLHSELNLSSLELGDSALYFCASSPAGTDFYEQYFGPGTRLTVT.

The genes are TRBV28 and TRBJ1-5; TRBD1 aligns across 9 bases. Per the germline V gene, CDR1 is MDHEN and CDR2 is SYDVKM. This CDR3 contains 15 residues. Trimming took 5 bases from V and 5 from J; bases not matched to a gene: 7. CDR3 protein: CASSLGQGKDQPQHF. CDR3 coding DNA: TGTGCCAGCAGTCTAGGACAGGGGAAGGATCAGCCCCAGCATTTT.

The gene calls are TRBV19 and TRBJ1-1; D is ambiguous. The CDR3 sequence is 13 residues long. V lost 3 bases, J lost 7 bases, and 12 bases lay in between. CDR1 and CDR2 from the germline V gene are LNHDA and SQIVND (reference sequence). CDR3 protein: CASSILGTHEAFF. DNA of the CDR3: TGTGCCAGTAGTATTCTGGGCACCCATGAAGCTTTCTTT. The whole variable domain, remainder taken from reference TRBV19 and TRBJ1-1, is DGGITQSPKYLFRKEGQNVTLSCEQNLNHDAMYWYRQDPGQGLRLIYYSQIVNDFQKGDIAEGYSVSREKKESFPLTVTSAQKNPTAFYLCASSILGTHEAFFGQGTRLTVV.

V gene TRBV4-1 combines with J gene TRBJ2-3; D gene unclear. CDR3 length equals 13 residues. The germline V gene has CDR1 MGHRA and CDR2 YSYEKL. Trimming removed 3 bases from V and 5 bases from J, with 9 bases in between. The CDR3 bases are TGCGCCAGCAGCCATTCAGAGCGAGATACGCAGTATTTT. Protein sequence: CASSHSERDTQYF.

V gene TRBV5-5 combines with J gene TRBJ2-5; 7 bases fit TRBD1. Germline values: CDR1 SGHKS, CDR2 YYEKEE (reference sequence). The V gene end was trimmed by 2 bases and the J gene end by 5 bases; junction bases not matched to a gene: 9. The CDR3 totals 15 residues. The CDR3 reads CASSFPQGLVETQYF. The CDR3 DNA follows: TGTGCCAGCAGCTTCCCACAGGGGCTGGTGGAGACCCAGTACTTC.

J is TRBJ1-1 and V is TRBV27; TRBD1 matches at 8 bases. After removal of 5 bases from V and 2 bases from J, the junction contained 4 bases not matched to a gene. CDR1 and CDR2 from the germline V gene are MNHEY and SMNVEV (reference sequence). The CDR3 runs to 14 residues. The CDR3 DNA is TGTGCCAGCAGTCCGGACAGGGTCAACACTGAAGCTTTCTTT. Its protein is CASSPDRVNTEAFF.

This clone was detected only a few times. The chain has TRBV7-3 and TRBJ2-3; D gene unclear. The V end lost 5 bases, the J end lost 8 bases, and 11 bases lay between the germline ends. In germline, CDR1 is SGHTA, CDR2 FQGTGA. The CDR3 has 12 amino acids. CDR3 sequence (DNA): TGTGCCAGCAGCGATGACCGGAGTACGCAGTATTTT. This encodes CASSDDRSTQYF.

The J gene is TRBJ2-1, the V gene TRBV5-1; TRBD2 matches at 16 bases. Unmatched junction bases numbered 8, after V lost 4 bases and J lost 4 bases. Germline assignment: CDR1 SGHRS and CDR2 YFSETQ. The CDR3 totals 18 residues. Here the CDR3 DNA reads TGCGCCAGCAGCCTGGGACTAGCGGGAGGGGTACTTTACAATGAGCAGTTCTTC. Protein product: CASSLGLAGGVLYNEQFF.

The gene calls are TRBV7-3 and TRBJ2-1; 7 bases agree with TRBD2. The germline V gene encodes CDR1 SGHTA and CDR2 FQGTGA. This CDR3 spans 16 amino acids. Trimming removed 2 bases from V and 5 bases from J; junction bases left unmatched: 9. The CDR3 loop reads CASSLVGAAGDNEQFF. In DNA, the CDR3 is TGTGCCAGCAGCTTAGTAGGGGCGGCGGGAGACAATGAGCAGTTCTTC.

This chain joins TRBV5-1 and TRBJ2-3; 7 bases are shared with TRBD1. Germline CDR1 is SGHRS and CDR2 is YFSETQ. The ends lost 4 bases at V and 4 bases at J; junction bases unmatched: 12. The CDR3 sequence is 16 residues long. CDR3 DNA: TGCGCCAGCAGCCCAAGGGACAGCCGCGGTGCAGATACGCAGTATTTT. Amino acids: CASSPRDSRGADTQYF.

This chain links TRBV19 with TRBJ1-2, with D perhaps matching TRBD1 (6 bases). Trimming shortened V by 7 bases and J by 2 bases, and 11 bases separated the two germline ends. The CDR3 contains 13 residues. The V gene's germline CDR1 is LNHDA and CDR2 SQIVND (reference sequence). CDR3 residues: CASTPGTNYGYTF. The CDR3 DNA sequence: TGTGCCAGTACCCCAGGGACAAACTATGGCTACACCTTC.

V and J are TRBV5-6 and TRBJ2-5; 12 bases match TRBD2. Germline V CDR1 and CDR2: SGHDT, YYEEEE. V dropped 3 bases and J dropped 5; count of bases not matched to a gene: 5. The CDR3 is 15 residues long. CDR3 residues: CASSSTSGRWETQYF. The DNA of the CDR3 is TGTGCCAGCAGCTCGACTAGCGGGAGATGGGAGACCCAGTACTTC.

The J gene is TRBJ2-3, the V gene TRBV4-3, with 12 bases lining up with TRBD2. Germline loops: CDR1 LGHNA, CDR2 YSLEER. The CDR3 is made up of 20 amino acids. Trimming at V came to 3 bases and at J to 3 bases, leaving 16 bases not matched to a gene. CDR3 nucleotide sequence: TGCGCCAGCAGCCAGGACCCGACTAGCGGGAGTCGATCGGAGACAGATACGCAGTATTTT. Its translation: CASSQDPTSGSRSETDTQYF.

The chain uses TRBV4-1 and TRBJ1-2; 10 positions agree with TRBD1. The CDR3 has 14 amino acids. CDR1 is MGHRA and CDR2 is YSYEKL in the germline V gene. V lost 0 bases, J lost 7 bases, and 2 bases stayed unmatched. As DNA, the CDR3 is TGCGCCAGCAGCCAAGACGGGACAGGGGTTGGCTACACCTTC. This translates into CASSQDGTGVGYTF.

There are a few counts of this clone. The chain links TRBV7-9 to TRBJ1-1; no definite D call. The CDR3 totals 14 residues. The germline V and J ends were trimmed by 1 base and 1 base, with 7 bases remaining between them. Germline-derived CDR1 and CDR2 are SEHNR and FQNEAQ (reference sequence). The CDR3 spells CASSLGLSNTEAFF. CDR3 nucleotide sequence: TGTGCCAGCAGCTTAGGACTCTCGAACACTGAAGCTTTCTTT.

The CDR3 protein is CASTSGSVQETQYF. CDR3 bases: TGCGCCAGCACATCCGGGTCCGTTCAAGAGACCCAGTACTTC. The genes are TRBV5-1 and TRBJ2-5; unclear D gene. The ends were cut back, 6 bases at V and 2 bases at J, with 14 bases in the middle. Germline-derived CDR1 and CDR2 are SGHRS and YFSETQ. The CDR3 consists of 14 residues.